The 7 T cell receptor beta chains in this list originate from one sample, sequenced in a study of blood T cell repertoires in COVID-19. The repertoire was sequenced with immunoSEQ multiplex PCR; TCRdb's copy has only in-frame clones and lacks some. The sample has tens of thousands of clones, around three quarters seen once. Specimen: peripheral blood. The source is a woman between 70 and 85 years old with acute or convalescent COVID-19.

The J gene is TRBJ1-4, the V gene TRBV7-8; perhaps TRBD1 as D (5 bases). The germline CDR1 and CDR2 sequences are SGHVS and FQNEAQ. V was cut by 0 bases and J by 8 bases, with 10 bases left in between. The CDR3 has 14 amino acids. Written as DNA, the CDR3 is TGTGCCAGCAGCTTAGCTACAGGATCCGAAAAACTGTTTTTT. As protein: CASSLATGSEKLFF.

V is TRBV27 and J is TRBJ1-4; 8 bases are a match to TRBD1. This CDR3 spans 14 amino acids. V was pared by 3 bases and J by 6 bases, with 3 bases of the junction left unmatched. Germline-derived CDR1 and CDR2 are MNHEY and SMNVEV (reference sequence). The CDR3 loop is CASSFGQGHEKLFF. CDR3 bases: TGTGCCAGCAGTTTCGGACAGGGTCATGAAAAACTGTTTTTT.

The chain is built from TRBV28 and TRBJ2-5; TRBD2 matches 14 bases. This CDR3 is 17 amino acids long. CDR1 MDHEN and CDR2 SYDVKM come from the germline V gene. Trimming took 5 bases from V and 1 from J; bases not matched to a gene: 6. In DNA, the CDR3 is TGTGCCAGCAGTGAGACTAGCGGGAGGGTGGGCCAAGAGACCCAGTACTTC. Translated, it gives CASSETSGRVGQETQYF.

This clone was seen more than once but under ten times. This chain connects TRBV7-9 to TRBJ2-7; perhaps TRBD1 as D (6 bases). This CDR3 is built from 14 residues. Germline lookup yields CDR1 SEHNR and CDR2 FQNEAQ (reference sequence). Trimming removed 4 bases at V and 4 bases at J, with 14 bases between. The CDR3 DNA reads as TGTGCCAGCAGCTCCCTCCTACAGGGTTACGAGCAGTACTTC. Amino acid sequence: CASSSLLQGYEQYF.

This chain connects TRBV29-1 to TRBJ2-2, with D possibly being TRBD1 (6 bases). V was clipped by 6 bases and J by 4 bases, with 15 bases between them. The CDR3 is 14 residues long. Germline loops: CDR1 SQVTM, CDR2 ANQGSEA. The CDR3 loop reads CSVGQGTRTGELFF. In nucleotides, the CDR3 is TGCAGCGTAGGCCAGGGGACGCGCACCGGGGAGCTGTTTTTT.

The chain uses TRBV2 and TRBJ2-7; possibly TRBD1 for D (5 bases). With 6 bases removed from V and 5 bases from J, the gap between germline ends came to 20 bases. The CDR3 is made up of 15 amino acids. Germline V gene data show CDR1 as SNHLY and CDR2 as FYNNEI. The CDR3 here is CASRSQGSTVDEQYF. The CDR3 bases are TGTGCCAGCAGGTCCCAGGGTTCTACCGTCGACGAGCAGTACTTC.

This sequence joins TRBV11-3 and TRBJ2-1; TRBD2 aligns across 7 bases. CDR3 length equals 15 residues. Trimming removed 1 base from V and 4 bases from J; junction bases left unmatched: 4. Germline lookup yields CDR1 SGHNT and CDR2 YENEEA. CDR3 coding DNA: TGTGCCAGCAGCTTAGCGGGAGCGGGGTACAATGAGCAGTTCTTC. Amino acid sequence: CASSLAGAGYNEQFF.